This passage covers 7 T cell receptor beta chains from one sample sequenced in a study of T cell changes during pregnancy in multiple sclerosis. Data came from immunoSEQ multiplex PCR; TCRdb stores just in-frame clones and leaves some out. The repertoire includes about 33,000 clones, 91% of them detected once, and approximately 2.6% sits in the top ten. The sequences come from CD4+ T cells from peripheral blood mononuclear cells, collected in the third trimester of pregnancy. The receptors shown here come from a female donor in good health, enrolled as a control in a pregnancy study.

CDR3 coding DNA: TGTGCCAGCAGTTTGTCAACAGGGGGCGGTCAGCCCCAGCATTTT. This sequence encodes CASSLSTGGGQPQHF. The gene calls are TRBV27 and TRBJ1-5, with 9 bases fitting TRBD1. This CDR3 has 15 amino acids. Germline CDR1 reads MNHEY; CDR2 reads SMNVEV (reference sequence). V gave up 3 bases and J gave up 6 bases; unmatched junction bases: 6.

V and J are TRBV2 and TRBJ2-7, with TRBD2 matching over 9 bases. CDR3 length: 14 amino acids. The V segment lost 2 bases and the J segment 7 bases; nucleotides outside the gene matches: 6. CDR1 and CDR2 (germline): SNHLY, FYNNEI. The DNA of the CDR3 is TGTGCCAGCAGTGAACTAGCGGGAATAGGAGAGCAGTACTTC. Translating it yields CASSELAGIGEQYF. Combining the CDR3 with reference TRBV2 and TRBJ2-7 gives the whole variable domain EPEVTQTPSHQVTQMGQEVILRCVPISNHLYFYWYRQILGQKVEFLVSFYNNEISEKSEIFDDQFSVERPDGSNFTLKIRSTKLEDSAMYFCASSELAGIGEQYFGPGTRLTVT.

The CDR3 sequence: CASNGGAPYYGYTF. CDR3 sequence (DNA): TGTGCCAGCAACGGGGGTGCACCTTACTATGGCTACACCTTC. V and J are TRBV28 and TRBJ1-2, with D maybe TRBD1 (5 bases). The V gene lost 7 bases and the J gene lost 3 bases, with 15 bases spanning the gap. Germline V gene data show CDR1 as MDHEN and CDR2 as SYDVKM. This CDR3 has 14 amino acids.

This chain connects TRBV18 to TRBJ1-1; D not resolved. Trimming took off 3 bases at V and 4 bases at J, with 12 bases between the two ends. Germline V gives CDR1 KGHSH, CDR2 LQKENI. The CDR3 contains 14 residues. CDR3 sequence (DNA): TGTGCCAGCTCACCTGGAGCGGGTGCCACTGAAGCTTTCTTT. Translation: CASSPGAGATEAFF.

V is TRBV27 and J is TRBJ2-2; unclear D gene. The CDR3 covers 14 residues. With 5 bases removed from V and 1 base from J, the gap between germline ends came to 8 bases. Germline values: CDR1 MNHEY, CDR2 SMNVEV (reference sequence). As DNA, the CDR3 is TGTGCCAGCAGTCCCTCTAAGAACACCGGGGAGCTGTTTTTT. Translated, it gives CASSPSKNTGELFF.

As regards this clone: Other DNA sequences of this sample code for an identical CDR3. J is TRBJ2-2 and V is TRBV29-1; D possibly corresponds to TRBD2 (5 bases). Germline CDR1 and CDR2: SQVTM and ANQGSEA. This CDR3 is 13 amino acids long. Trimming took 4 bases from V and 0 from J, leaving 6 bases between them. The CDR3 sequence: CSVGTANTGELFF. In DNA form, the CDR3 reads TGCAGCGTTGGGACTGCGAACACCGGGGAGCTGTTTTTT.

J is TRBJ2-1 and V is TRBV5-4; weak D call: TRBD2 (6 bases). The CDR3 has 13 residues. V gave up 2 bases and J gave up 6 bases, with 9 bases separating them. Looked up from germline, CDR1 is SGHNT and CDR2 is YYREEE (reference sequence). The CDR3 reads CASSLLAANEQFF. The CDR3 nucleotides are TGTGCCAGCAGCTTACTAGCCGCCAATGAGCAGTTCTTC. The variable domain in full, completed from reference TRBV5-4 and TRBJ2-1, reads ETGVTQSPTHLIKTRGQQVTLRCSSQSGHNTVSWYQQALGQGPQFIFQYYREEENGRGNFPPRFSGLQFPNYSSELNVNALELDDSALYLCASSLLAANEQFFGPGTRLTVL.